These 24 T cell receptor beta chains came from one sample sequenced in a study of shared clonotypes between healthy human individuals. Libraries were prepared by immunoSEQ multiplex PCR; TCRdb keeps only in-frame clonotypes and omits some of them. The sample yields about 2.5 million clones, around 92% seen once. Sequenced sample: naive CD4+ T cells from PBMCs. Subset given: CD45RA+ positively selected. The receptor source for this set is a man younger than 30 in good health. Some clones in this sample may be carry-over from other donors' samples.

CDR3 bases: TGTGCCAGCAGCTTTAGCGGGCTCTCCTACGAGCAGTACTTC. It is translated as CASSFSGLSYEQYF. The rearrangement links TRBV7-9 to TRBJ2-7; 7 bases map to TRBD2. CDR3 length: 14 residues. Per germline, CDR1 SEHNR and CDR2 FQNEAQ (reference sequence). The J segment lost 0 bases and the V segment lost 3 bases, leaving 2 bases of the junction unmatched.

J is TRBJ2-1 and V is TRBV28; the D gene is possibly TRBD1 (5 bases). Trimming stripped 6 bases from V and 9 bases from J, with 18 bases between. This CDR3 is built from 14 residues. CDR1 MDHEN and CDR2 SYDVKM come from the germline V gene. The CDR3 spells CASRTRLDRGEQFF. The DNA for the CDR3 is TGTGCCAGCAGGACCCGCCTCGATAGGGGTGAGCAGTTCTTC.

CDR3 sequence: CASSSPGQVSNQPQHF. The CDR3 bases are TGTGCCAGCAGCTCGCCTGGACAGGTTAGCAATCAGCCCCAGCATTTT. V usage is TRBV11-2 and J usage is TRBJ1-5, with 7 bases identical to TRBD1. The CDR3 sequence is 16 residues long. After removal of 4 bases from V and 0 bases from J, the junction contained 6 bases not matched to a gene. Germline V gives CDR1 SGHAT, CDR2 FQNNGV.

The rearrangement uses TRBV6-6 and TRBJ1-4; D is uncertain. This CDR3 has 15 residues. CDR1 and CDR2 (germline): MNHNY, SVGAGI (reference sequence). V lost 6 bases and J lost 5, with 16 bases in between. CDR3 DNA: TGTGCCAGCAGCTCACGGACGGGCGGAAATGAAAAACTGTTTTTT. It yields the protein CASSSRTGGNEKLFF.

The V gene is TRBV15, the J gene TRBJ2-5; D is perhaps TRBD1 or TRBD2 (5 bases each). CDR1 and CDR2 from the germline V gene are LNHNV and YYDKDF (reference sequence). The CDR3 extends over 15 amino acids. Trimming left V 1 base short and J 3 bases short, with 12 bases between. DNA for the CDR3: TGTGCCACCAGCAGAGGGGCTCTGGGGGAAGAGACCCAGTACTTC. It yields the protein CATSRGALGEETQYF.

The chain has TRBV15 and TRBJ2-1; TRBD2 matches at 11 bases. Germline CDR1 LNHNV, CDR2 YYDKDF (reference sequence). This CDR3 is 14 amino acids long. Trimming took 1 base from V and 7 from J; bases not matched to a gene: 0. The CDR3 loop reads CATSRASGRNEQFF. DNA of the CDR3: TGTGCCACCAGCAGAGCTAGCGGGAGGAATGAGCAGTTCTTC.

The chain carries TRBV5-4 and TRBJ2-3, with D tentatively TRBD1 (6 bases). Germline V gives CDR1 SGHNT, CDR2 YYREEE (reference sequence). This CDR3 is built from 11 residues. With 7 bases removed from V and 5 bases from J, the gap between germline ends came to 8 bases. The DNA of the CDR3 is TGTGCCAGCGCACAGGGAGATACGCAGTATTTT. Encoded protein: CASAQGDTQYF.

V gene TRBV7-9 combines with J gene TRBJ2-3; no firm D call. Germline V gene data show CDR1 as SEHNR and CDR2 as FQNEAQ (reference sequence). With 5 bases removed from V and 2 bases from J, the gap between germline ends came to 17 bases. The CDR3 runs 16 residues. This chain's CDR3 is CASSPTLARATDTQYF. The CDR3 DNA sequence: TGTGCCAGCAGCCCTACTCTGGCCCGGGCCACAGATACGCAGTATTTT.

Only a few counts were recorded for this clone. The rearrangement uses TRBV29-1 and TRBJ1-2; the D gene is possibly TRBD1 (5 bases). V lost 2 bases and J 4 bases, leaving 11 bases between the germline ends. CDR1 and CDR2 (germline): SQVTM, ANQGSEA. The CDR3 totals 13 residues. As DNA, the CDR3 is TGCAGCGTTGAACTTGGGGCTGTCTATGGCTACACCTTC. Translating it yields CSVELGAVYGYTF.

V usage is TRBV2 and J usage is TRBJ2-3, with D hard to call. CDR3 size: 14 residues. Germline-derived CDR1 and CDR2 are SNHLY and FYNNEI. Between the trimmed V and J ends, which lost 4 bases and 11 bases, there was a span of 19 bases. The CDR3, as DNA: TGTGCCAGCAGTGCGCCAACTGTTCGTCTTTGGCAGTATTTT. Residues: CASSAPTVRLWQYF. Looking up the rest from reference TRBV2 and TRBJ2-3 gives the full variable domain: EPEVTQTPSHQVTQMGQEVILRCVPISNHLYFYWYRQILGQKVEFLVSFYNNEISEKSEIFDDQFSVERPDGSNFTLKIRSTKLEDSAMYFCASSAPTVRLWQYFGPGTRLTVL.

This chain joins TRBV6-1 and TRBJ2-1, with 9 bases matching TRBD2. Per germline, CDR1 MNHNS and CDR2 SASEGT. The CDR3 is made up of 14 amino acids. Trimming cost V 6 bases and J 1 base; bases outside gene matches: 1. The CDR3 spells CASSSGRSYNEQFF. The CDR3 DNA is TGTGCCAGCAGCAGCGGGAGGTCCTACAATGAGCAGTTCTTC.

The J gene is TRBJ2-7, the V gene TRBV28; TRBD1 might be the D (5 bases). Trimming took 6 bases from V and 7 from J, leaving 16 bases between them. Germline CDR1 reads MDHEN; CDR2 reads SYDVKM. The CDR3 consists of 13 residues. CDR3 amino acids: CASRVGQGEEQYF. The CDR3 DNA reads as TGTGCCAGCAGAGTTGGGCAGGGTGAGGAGCAGTACTTC. Together with reference TRBV28 and TRBJ2-7, the CDR3 gives the full variable domain: DVKVTQSSRYLVKRTGEKVFLECVQDMDHENMFWYRQDPGLGLRLIYFSYDVKMKEKGDIPEGYSVSREKKERFSLILESASTNQTSMYLCASRVGQGEEQYFGPGTRLTVT.

The chain links TRBV5-1 to TRBJ2-7; D is perhaps TRBD2 (5 bases). The ends were cut back, 0 bases at V and 2 bases at J, with 18 bases in the middle. The CDR3 contains 17 residues. The germline V gene encodes CDR1 SGHRS and CDR2 YFSETQ. CDR3 DNA sequence: TGCGCCAGCAGCTTGGTACGGCAATCGGGGAGAGCCTACGAGCAGTACTTC. Residues: CASSLVRQSGRAYEQYF.

The J gene is TRBJ1-5, the V gene TRBV4-1, with D maybe TRBD1 (6 bases). V lost 2 bases to trimming and J lost 6 bases, with 14 bases between them. The CDR3 has 15 amino acids. Germline V CDR1 and CDR2: MGHRA, YSYEKL. In DNA form, the CDR3 reads TGCGCCAGCAGCCAAATTAGGCAGGGGACTCAGCCCCAGCATTTT. This codes for CASSQIRQGTQPQHF.

The chain couples TRBV6-6 to TRBJ1-2; D call uncertain. The ends were cut back, 2 bases at V and 6 bases at J, with 10 bases in the middle. The CDR3 runs 13 residues. CDR1 and CDR2 (germline): MNHNY, SVGAGI (reference sequence). Written as DNA, the CDR3 is TGTGCCAGCAGTTACAGACGAGGAGATGGCTACACCTTC. This sequence encodes CASSYRRGDGYTF.

J is TRBJ2-5 and V is TRBV9; unclear D gene. Germline V gene sequence: CDR1 SGDLS, CDR2 YYNGEE. The CDR3 loop spans 15 amino acids. V gave up 2 bases and J gave up 5 bases, with 16 bases separating them. The CDR3 loop reads CASSVGTSDRETQYF. CDR3 nucleotides: TGTGCCAGCAGCGTGGGCACCTCCGATAGGGAGACCCAGTACTTC.

V is TRBV28 and J is TRBJ1-2; 7 bases align to TRBD1. Germline V lookup: CDR1 MDHEN, CDR2 SYDVKM. J was trimmed by 4 bases and V by 4 bases; bases with no gene match: 6. This CDR3 region has 14 residues. CDR3 loop: CASSWGQGVYGYTF. CDR3 coding DNA: TGTGCCAGCAGTTGGGGCCAGGGGGTCTATGGCTACACCTTC.

The rearrangement links TRBV2 to TRBJ1-5; TRBD1 aligns across 11 bases. The CDR3 is 13 residues long. The germline CDR1 and CDR2 sequences are SNHLY and FYNNEI. The ends lost 7 bases at V and 7 bases at J; junction bases unmatched: 3. The CDR3, as DNA: TGTGCCAGCATGCGGGACAGGGGGCAGCCCCAGCATTTT. It is translated as CASMRDRGQPQHF.

The gene calls are TRBV5-1 and TRBJ2-5; D is ambiguous. Per the germline V gene, CDR1 is SGHRS and CDR2 is YFSETQ. There are 14 residues in the CDR3. V was pared by 4 bases and J by 2 bases, with 12 bases between. This CDR3 reads CASSIRAVQETQYF. DNA for the CDR3: TGCGCCAGCAGCATCCGGGCCGTGCAAGAGACCCAGTACTTC.

This sequence joins TRBV2 and TRBJ2-7; D perhaps matches TRBD1 (6 bases). Germline V lookup: CDR1 SNHLY, CDR2 FYNNEI. The CDR3 is made up of 13 amino acids. The germline V and J ends were trimmed by 8 bases and 4 bases, with 15 bases remaining between them. The CDR3 reads CASSGAGEYEQYF. In nucleotides, the CDR3 is TGTGCCAGCTCCGGGGCAGGGGAGTACGAGCAGTACTTC. The whole variable domain, filled in from reference TRBV2 and TRBJ2-7, reads EPEVTQTPSHQVTQMGQEVILRCVPISNHLYFYWYRQILGQKVEFLVSFYNNEISEKSEIFDDQFSVERPDGSNFTLKIRSTKLEDSAMYFCASSGAGEYEQYFGPGTRLTVT.

The V gene is TRBV6-5, the J gene TRBJ2-1; D is possibly TRBD2 (6 bases). The CDR3 spans 13 residues. Per the germline V gene, CDR1 is MNHEY and CDR2 is SVGAGI. Trimming took off 2 bases at V and 7 bases at J, with 9 bases between the two ends. CDR3 DNA sequence: TGTGCCAGCAGTTACCCCGCGGGAAATGAGCAGTTCTTC. Translation gives CASSYPAGNEQFF.

This rearrangement joins TRBV7-8 to TRBJ2-7; TRBD1 matches at 8 bases. J gave up 1 base and V 3 bases, and 8 bases lay outside the gene matches. This CDR3 region has 16 residues. Germline CDR1 is SGHVS and CDR2 is FQNEAQ. CDR3: CASSLGRQGSSYEQYF. In nucleotides, the CDR3 is TGTGCCAGCAGCTTGGGCCGACAGGGGAGTTCCTACGAGCAGTACTTC.

V and J are TRBV9 and TRBJ1-3, with 7 bases matching TRBD1. This CDR3 region has 16 residues. Per the germline V gene, CDR1 is SGDLS and CDR2 is YYNGEE. V was clipped by 0 bases and J by 0 bases; unmatched bases: 3. CDR3 in DNA: TGTGCCAGCAGCGTAGTTGACAGGGACTCTGGAAACACCATATATTTT. It translates to CASSVVDRDSGNTIYF.

V is TRBV6-5 and J is TRBJ2-7; 8 positions match TRBD2. V trimming: 6 bases; J trimming: 3 bases; junction bases outside the gene matches: 4. Per germline, CDR1 MNHEY and CDR2 SVGAGI. The CDR3 totals 13 residues. This CDR3 reads CASSLGGGYEQYF. Here the CDR3 DNA reads TGTGCCAGCAGCCTCGGGGGGGGCTACGAGCAGTACTTC.